This TCR beta chain was obtained from a study of metastatic and nonmetastatic thyroid tumors. TCRdb reprocessed the PCR reads using MiXCR. The sample has around 64,000 clones; about 4% are singletons. Germline-derived CDR1 and CDR2 are MDHEN and SYDVKM. The CDR3 consists of 14 residues. J gave up 8 bases and V 4 bases, and 2 bases lay outside the gene matches. No patient received treatment before thyroid surgery. The clonotype was recovered from a female donor with papillary thyroid cancer or a benign thyroid nodule (not recorded which). Some clones in this sample may be carry-over from other donors' samples. Sequencing was carried out using blood. The chain has TRBV28 and TRBJ2-1; TRBD2 matches at 13 bases. The CDR3 DNA sequence: TGTGCCAGCAGTTGGACTAGCGGGAGTGATGAGCAGTTCTTC. Its translation is CASSWTSGSDEQFF.